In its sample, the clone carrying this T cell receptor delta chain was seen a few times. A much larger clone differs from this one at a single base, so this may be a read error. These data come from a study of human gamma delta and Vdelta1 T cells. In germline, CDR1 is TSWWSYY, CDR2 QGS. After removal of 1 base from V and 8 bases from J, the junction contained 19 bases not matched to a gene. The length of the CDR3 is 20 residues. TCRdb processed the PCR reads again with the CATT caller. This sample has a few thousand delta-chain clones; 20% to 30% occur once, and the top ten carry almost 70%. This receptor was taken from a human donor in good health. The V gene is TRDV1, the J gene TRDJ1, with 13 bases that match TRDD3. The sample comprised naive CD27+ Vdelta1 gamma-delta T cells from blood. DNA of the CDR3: TGTGCTCTTGGGGAACAGTTCGACCTGCCCGTACTGGGGGATACGTTCAAACTCATCTTT. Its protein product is CALGEQFDLPVLGDTFKLIF.